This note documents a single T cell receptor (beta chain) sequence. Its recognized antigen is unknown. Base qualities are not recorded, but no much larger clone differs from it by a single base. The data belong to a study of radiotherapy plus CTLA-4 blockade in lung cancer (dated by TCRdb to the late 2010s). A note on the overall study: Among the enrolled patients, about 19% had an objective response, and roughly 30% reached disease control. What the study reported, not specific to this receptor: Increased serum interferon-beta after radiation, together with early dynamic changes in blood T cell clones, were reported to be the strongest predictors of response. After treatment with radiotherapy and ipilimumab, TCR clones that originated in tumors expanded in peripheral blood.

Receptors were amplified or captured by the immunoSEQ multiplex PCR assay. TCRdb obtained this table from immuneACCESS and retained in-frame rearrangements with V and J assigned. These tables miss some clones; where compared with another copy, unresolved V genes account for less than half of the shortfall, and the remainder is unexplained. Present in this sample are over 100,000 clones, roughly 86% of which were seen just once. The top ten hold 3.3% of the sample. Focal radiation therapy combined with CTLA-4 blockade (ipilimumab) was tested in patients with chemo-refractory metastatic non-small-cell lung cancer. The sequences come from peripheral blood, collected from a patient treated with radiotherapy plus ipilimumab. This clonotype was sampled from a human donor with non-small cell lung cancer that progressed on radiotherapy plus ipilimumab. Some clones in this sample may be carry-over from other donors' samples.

The base sequence is TGTGCCAGCAGCAGCTCAGGGGCCACCGGGGAGCTGTTTTTT. Translation gives CASSSSGATGELFF. This sequence uses TRBV11-1 and TRBJ2-2; matching of 6 bases hints at TRBD1 as the D gene. The CDR3 holds 14 amino acids from the cysteine to the phenylalanine. Just CDR3 DNA is preserved here, 42 bases in frame from base 1. Trimming takes 5 bases from V and 4 bases from J, and the germline ends sit 11 bases apart. Based on the germline V gene (reference sequence), the CDR1 and CDR2 sequences are SGHAT and FQDESV.